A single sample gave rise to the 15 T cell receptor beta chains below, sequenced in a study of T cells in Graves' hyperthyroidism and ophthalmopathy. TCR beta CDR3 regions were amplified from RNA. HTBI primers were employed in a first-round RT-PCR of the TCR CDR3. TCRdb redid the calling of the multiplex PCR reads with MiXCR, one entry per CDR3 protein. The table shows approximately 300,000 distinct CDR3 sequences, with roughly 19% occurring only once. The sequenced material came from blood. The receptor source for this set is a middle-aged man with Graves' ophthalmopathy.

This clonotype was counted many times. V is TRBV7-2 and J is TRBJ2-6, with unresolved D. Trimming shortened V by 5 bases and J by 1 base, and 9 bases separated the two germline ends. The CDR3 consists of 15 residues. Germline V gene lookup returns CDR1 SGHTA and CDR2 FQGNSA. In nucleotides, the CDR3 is TGTGCCAGCAGCCTCGGGCCTTCTGGGGCCAACGTCCTGACTTTC. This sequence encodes CASSLGPSGANVLTF.

CDR3 nucleotide sequence: TGTGCCAGTAGTATTGGGCTGGGGGCCTACGAGCAGTACTTC. Encoded protein: CASSIGLGAYEQYF. This chain connects TRBV19 to TRBJ2-7, with D perhaps being TRBD1 or TRBD2 (5 bases each). Trimming took off 3 bases at V and 2 bases at J, with 11 bases between the two ends. CDR3 size: 14 residues. Per the germline V gene, CDR1 is LNHDA and CDR2 is SQIVND (reference sequence).

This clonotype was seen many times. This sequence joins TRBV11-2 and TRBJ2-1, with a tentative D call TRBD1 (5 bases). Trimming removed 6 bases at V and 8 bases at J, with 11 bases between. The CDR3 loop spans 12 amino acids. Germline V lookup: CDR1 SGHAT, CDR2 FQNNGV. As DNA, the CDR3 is TGTGCCAGCAGATCACCCAGGGATGAGCAGTTCTTC. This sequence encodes CASRSPRDEQFF. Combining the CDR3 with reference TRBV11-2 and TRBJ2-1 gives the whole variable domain EAGVAQSPRYKIIEKRQSVAFWCNPISGHATLYWYQQILGQGPKLLIQFQNNGVVDDSQLPKDRFSAERLKGVDSTLKIQPAKLEDSAVYLCASRSPRDEQFFGPGTRLTVL.

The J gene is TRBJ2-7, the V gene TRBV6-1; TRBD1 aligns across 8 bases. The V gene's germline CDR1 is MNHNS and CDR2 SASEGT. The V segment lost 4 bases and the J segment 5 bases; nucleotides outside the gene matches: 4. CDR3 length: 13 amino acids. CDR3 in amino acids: CASSVDRDHEQYF. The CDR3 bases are TGTGCCAGCAGTGTGGACAGGGACCACGAGCAGTACTTC.

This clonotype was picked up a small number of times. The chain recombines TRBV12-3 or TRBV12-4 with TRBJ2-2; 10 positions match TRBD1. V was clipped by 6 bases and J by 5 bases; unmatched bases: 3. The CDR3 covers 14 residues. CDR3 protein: CASRGTGETGELFF. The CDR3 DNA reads TGTGCCAGCAGGGGGACAGGGGAAACCGGGGAGCTGTTTTTT.

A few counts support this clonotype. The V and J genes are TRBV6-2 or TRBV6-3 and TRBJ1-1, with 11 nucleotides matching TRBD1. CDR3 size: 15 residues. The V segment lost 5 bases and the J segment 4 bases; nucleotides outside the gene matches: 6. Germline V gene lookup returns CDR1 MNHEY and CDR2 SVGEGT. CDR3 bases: TGTGCCAGCAGTCTATCCGGGACAGGGGGCACTGAAGCTTTCTTT. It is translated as CASSLSGTGGTEAFF.

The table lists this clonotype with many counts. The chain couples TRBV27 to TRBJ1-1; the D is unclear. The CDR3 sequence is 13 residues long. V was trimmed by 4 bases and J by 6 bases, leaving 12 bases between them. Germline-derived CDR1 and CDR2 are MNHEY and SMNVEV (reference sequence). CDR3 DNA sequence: TGTGCCAGCAGTTATACAGATATCGCTGAAGCTTTCTTT. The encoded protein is CASSYTDIAEAFF.

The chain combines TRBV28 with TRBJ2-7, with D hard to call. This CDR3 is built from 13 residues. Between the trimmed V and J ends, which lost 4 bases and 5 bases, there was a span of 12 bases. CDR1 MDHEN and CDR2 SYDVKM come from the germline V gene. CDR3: CASSWVGLDEQYF. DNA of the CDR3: TGTGCCAGCAGTTGGGTAGGGCTCGACGAGCAGTACTTC.

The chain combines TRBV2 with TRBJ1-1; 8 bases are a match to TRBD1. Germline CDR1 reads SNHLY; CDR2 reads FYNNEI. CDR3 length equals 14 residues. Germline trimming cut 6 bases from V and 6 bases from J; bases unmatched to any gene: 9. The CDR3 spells CASRTSGGGSEAFF. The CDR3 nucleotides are TGTGCCAGCAGGACCTCAGGGGGCGGGTCTGAAGCTTTCTTT.

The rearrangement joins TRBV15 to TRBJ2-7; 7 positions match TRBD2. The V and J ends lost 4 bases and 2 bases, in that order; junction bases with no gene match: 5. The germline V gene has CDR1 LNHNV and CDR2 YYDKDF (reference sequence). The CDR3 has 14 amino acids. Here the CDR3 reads CATSTGEGTYEQYF. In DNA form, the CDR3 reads TGTGCCACCAGCACGGGGGAGGGGACCTACGAGCAGTACTTC. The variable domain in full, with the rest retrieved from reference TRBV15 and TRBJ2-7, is DAMVIQNPRYQVTQFGKPVTLSCSQTLNHNVMYWYQQKSSQAPKLLFHYYDKDFNNEADTPDNFQSRRPNTSFCFLDIRSPGLGDTAMYLCATSTGEGTYEQYFGPGTRLTVT.

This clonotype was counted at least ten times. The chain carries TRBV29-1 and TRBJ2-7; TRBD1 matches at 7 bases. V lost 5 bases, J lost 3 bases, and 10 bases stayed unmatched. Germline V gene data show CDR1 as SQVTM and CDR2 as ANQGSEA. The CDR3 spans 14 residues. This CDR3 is CSVPDTGTVYEQYF. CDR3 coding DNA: TGCAGCGTTCCCGACACCGGGACAGTCTACGAGCAGTACTTC.

The CDR3 region has the DNA TGTGCCAGCAGACGGGACCAGGCTGCAGATACGCAGTATTTT. This gives the protein CASRRDQAADTQYF. The J gene is TRBJ2-3, the V gene TRBV7-6, with D possibly being TRBD1 or TRBD2 (5 bases each). V shed 6 bases and J shed 4 bases, with 14 bases lying between them. This CDR3 is 14 amino acids long. Germline V gene data show CDR1 as SGHVS and CDR2 as FNYEAQ.

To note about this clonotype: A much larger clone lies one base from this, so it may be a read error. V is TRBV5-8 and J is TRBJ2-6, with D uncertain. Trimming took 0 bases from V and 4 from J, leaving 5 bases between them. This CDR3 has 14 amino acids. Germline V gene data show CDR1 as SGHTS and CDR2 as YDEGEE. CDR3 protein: CASSLGRGANVLTF. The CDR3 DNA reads TGTGCCAGCAGCTTGGGACGGGGGGCCAACGTCCTGACTTTC.

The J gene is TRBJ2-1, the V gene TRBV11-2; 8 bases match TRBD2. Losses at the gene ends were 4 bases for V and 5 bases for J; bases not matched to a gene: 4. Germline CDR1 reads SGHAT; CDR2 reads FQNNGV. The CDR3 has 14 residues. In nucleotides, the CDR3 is TGTGCCAGCAGCTCCGGGGGGGGTCACAATGAGCAGTTCTTC. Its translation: CASSSGGGHNEQFF.

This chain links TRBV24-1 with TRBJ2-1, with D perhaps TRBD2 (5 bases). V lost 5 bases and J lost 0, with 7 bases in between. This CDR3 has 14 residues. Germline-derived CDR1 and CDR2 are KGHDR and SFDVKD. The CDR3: CATSGGGSYNEQFF. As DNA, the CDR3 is TGTGCCACCAGTGGAGGAGGCTCCTACAATGAGCAGTTCTTC.